This T cell receptor beta chain is from a study of blood T cell repertoires in COVID-19. This clone was observed a handful of times. From germline, CDR1 is MNHEY and CDR2 SMNVEV (reference sequence). Trimming cost V 2 bases and J 2 bases; bases outside gene matches: 3. This CDR3 comprises 14 residues. This table comes from immunoSEQ multiplex PCR, and its TCRdb copy is limited to in-frame clones, with some not included. The sample shows 410,000 or so clones, 86% of them seen only once. This chain joins TRBV27 and TRBJ2-7; TRBD2 agrees at 7 bases. The source material was peripheral blood. The TCR sequence derives from a woman between 25 and 40 years old with active or convalescent COVID-19. Here the CDR3 DNA reads TGTGCCAGCAGTTTAGCGGGGGTTACCTACGAGCAGTACTTC. Protein sequence: CASSLAGVTYEQYF.